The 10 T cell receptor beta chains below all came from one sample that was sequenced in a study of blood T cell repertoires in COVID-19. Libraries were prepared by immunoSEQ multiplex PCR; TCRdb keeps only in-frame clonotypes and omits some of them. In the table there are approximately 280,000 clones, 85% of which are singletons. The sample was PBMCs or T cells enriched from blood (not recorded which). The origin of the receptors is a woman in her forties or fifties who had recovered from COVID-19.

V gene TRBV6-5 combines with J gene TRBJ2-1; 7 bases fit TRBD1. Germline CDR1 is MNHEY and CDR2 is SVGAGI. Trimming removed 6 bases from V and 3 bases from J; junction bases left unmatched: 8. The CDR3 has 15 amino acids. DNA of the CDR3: TGTGCCAGCAGAGCCGGGACAGCGCACTACAATGAGCAGTTCTTC. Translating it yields CASRAGTAHYNEQFF.

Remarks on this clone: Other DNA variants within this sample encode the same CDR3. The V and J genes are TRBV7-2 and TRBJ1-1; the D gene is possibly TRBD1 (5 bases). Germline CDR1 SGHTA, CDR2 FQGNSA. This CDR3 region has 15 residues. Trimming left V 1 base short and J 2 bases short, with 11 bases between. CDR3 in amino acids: CASSLVGQGNTEAFF. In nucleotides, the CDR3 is TGTGCCAGCAGCTTAGTAGGCCAGGGAAACACTGAAGCTTTCTTT.

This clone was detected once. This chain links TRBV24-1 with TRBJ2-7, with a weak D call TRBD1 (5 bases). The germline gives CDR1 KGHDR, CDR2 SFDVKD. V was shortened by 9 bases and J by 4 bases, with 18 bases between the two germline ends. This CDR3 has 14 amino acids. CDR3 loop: CATYPGRVIYEQYF. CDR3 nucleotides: TGTGCCACCTATCCCGGCAGGGTCATTTACGAGCAGTACTTC.

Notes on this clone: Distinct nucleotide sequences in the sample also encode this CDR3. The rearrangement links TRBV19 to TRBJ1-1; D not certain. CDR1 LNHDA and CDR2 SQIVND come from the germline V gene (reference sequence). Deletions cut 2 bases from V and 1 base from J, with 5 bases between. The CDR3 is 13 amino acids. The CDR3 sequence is CASSIRGNTEAFF. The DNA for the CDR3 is TGTGCCAGTAGTATACGGGGGAACACTGAAGCTTTCTTT.

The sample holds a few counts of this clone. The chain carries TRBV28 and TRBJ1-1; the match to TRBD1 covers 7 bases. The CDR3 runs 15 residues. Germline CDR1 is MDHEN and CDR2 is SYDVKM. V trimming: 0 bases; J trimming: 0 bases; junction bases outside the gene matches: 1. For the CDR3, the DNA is TGTGCCAGCAGTTTATGGACAGGGTTGAACACTGAAGCTTTCTTT. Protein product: CASSLWTGLNTEAFF.

The CDR3 DNA sequence: TGCGCCAGCAGCTTGGAGGGACAGGGGGCAAACTATAATTCACCCCTCCACTTT. Translating gives CASSLEGQGANYNSPLHF. This chain connects TRBV5-1 to TRBJ1-6; 12 bases fit TRBD1. With V trimmed by 0 bases and J by 3 bases, 4 bases remained unmatched. The CDR3 runs 18 residues. CDR1 is SGHRS, CDR2 YFSETQ, per germline. Combining the CDR3 with reference TRBV5-1 and TRBJ1-6 gives the whole variable domain KAGVTQTPRYLIKTRGQQVTLSCSPISGHRSVSWYQQTPGQGLQFLFEYFSETQRNKGNFPGRFSGRQFSNSRSEMNVSTLELGDSALYLCASSLEGQGANYNSPLHFGNGTRLTVT.

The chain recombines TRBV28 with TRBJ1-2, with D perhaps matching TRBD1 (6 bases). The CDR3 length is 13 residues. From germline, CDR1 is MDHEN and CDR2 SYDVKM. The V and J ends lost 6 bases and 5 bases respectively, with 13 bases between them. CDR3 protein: CASSLRDTYGYTF. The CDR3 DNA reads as TGTGCCAGCAGCCTCCGGGACACATATGGCTACACCTTC.

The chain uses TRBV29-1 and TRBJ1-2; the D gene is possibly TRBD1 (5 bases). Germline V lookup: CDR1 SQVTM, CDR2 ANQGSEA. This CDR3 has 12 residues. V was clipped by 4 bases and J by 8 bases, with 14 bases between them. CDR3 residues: CSVGTSRSGYTF. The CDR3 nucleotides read TGCAGCGTTGGGACATCCCGTAGCGGCTACACCTTC.

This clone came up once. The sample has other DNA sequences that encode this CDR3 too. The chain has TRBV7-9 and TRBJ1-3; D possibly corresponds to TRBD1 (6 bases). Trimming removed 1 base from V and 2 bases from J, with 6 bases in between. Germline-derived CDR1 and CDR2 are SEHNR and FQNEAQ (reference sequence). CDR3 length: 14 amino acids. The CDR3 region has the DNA TGTGCCAGCAGCTTAGGGACAGCTGGAAACACCATATATTTT. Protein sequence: CASSLGTAGNTIYF.

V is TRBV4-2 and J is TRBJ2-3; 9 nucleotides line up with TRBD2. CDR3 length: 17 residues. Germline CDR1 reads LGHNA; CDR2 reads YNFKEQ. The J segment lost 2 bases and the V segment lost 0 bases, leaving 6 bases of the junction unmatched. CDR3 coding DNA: TGTGCCAGCAGCCAAGATCACGCGGGGGGGGTCACAGATACGCAGTATTTT. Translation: CASSQDHAGGVTDTQYF.